The 5 T cell receptor beta chains below were found in one sample sequenced in a study of shared clonotypes between healthy human individuals. Method: immunoSEQ multiplex PCR; TCRdb's copy keeps in-frame clones and lacks some. Among over 300,000 clones listed, around 90% were seen once. Sequenced material: memory CD8+ T cells sorted from blood. Subset in this sample: CD45RO+ cells pooled with CCR7-negative TemRA cells. The receptors shown here come from a man aged 18 to 29 in good health.

The V and J genes are TRBV2 and TRBJ2-3; 8 bases align to TRBD1. Per the germline V gene, CDR1 is SNHLY and CDR2 is FYNNEI. J was trimmed by 2 bases and V by 10 bases; bases with no gene match: 5. CDR3 length equals 13 residues. Here the CDR3 reads CATSDRDTDTQYF. The DNA of the CDR3 is TGTGCCACCTCGGACAGGGACACAGATACGCAGTATTTT.

This clone was counted once. V is TRBV5-4 and J is TRBJ1-2; TRBD1 might be the D (6 bases). The CDR3 length is 16 residues. The germline V gene has CDR1 SGHNT and CDR2 YYREEE (reference sequence). V lost 0 bases to trimming and J lost 7 bases, with 19 bases between them. The DNA for the CDR3 is TGTGCCAGCAGCTTGGCAGGGGTCGGGCTCGAGGCTGGCTACACCTTC. As protein: CASSLAGVGLEAGYTF.

The V and J genes are TRBV9 and TRBJ1-1, with D uncertain. The CDR3 has 12 residues. CDR1 is SGDLS and CDR2 is YYNGEE in the germline V gene. Trimming left V 3 bases short and J 6 bases short, with 9 bases between. CDR3 coding DNA: TGTGCCAGCAGCGCCCCCGGGGCTGAAGCTTTCTTT. Amino acids: CASSAPGAEAFF.

Points on this clone: Distinct nucleotide sequences in the sample also encode this CDR3. The chain links TRBV6-5 to TRBJ2-7; possibly TRBD1 for D (6 bases). Between the trimmed V and J ends, which lost 0 bases and 2 bases, there was a span of 8 bases. Germline V gene sequence: CDR1 MNHEY, CDR2 SVGAGI. CDR3 length: 14 residues. CDR3 sequence reads: CASSYSSGAYEQYF. In DNA, the CDR3 is TGTGCCAGCAGTTACTCGTCAGGGGCCTACGAGCAGTACTTC.

The chain couples TRBV19 to TRBJ1-2, with 8 bases aligning to TRBD1. The CDR3 runs to 15 residues. CDR1 is LNHDA and CDR2 is SQIVND in the germline V gene (reference sequence). The J segment lost 0 bases and the V segment lost 8 bases, leaving 8 bases of the junction unmatched. The CDR3 region is CASGQGVVPNYGYTF. Here the CDR3 DNA reads TGTGCCAGTGGACAGGGTGTCGTTCCTAACTATGGCTACACCTTC.